This T cell receptor beta chain was documented in a study of blood T cell repertoires in COVID-19. Across the whole study: From the United States, Italy and Spain came samples of acute and convalescent COVID-19. PBMCs, B-cell-depleted T cells, or T cells provided the cDNA or gDNA that made up the material.

Methods used by the authors: Reference gene primers were amplified, and this amplification served to estimate nucleated cell counts. Measured with immunoSEQ multiplex PCR; TCRdb has only the in-frame clones, and not every one. V, J and clone size reflect that table, while D and trimming were determined from the DNA. The sample shows some 260,000 clones, 70% to 90% of them seen only once. This TCR derives from a man aged 18 to 29 with active or convalescent COVID-19. The sequencing input was peripheral blood.

CDR3 bases: TGTGCCTGGATCAAAAAAGGGACAGGTCTCGAAAAACTGTTTTTT. This translates into CAWIKKGTGLEKLFF. The genes are TRBV30 and TRBJ1-4; 8 nucleotides agree with TRBD1. V lost 4 bases to trimming and J lost 8 bases; unmatched junction nucleotides: 12. Germline CDR1 GTSNPN, CDR2 SVGIG (reference sequence). The CDR3 loop spans 15 amino acids.